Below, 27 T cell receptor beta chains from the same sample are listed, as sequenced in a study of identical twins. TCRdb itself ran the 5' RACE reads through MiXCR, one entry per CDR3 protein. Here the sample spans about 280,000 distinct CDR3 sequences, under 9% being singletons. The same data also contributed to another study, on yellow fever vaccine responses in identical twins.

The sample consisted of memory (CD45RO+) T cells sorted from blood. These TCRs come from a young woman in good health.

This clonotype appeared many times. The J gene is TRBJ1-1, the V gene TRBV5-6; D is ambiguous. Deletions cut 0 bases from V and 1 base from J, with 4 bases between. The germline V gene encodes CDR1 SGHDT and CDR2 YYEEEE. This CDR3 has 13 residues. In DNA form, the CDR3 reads TGTGCCAGCAGCTTGGGGTGGAACACTGAAGCTTTCTTT. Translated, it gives CASSLGWNTEAFF.

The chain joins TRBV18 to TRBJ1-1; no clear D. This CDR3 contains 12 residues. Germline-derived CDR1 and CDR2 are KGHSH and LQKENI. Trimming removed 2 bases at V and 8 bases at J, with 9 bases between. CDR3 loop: CASSPTRGEAFF. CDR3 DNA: TGTGCCAGCTCACCAACACGGGGAGAAGCTTTCTTT.

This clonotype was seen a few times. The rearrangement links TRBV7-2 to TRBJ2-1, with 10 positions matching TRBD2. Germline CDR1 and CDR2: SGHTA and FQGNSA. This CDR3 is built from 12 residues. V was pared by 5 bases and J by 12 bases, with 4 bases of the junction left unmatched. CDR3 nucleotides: TGTGCCAGCAGCGTCAGCGGGGGGGGGCAGTTCTTC. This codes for CASSVSGGGQFF.

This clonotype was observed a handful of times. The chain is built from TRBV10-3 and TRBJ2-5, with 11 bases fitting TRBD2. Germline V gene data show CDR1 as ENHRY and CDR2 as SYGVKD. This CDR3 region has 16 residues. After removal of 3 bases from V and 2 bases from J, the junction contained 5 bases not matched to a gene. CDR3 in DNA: TGTGCCATCAGTGACCCACTAGCGGGGGAGCAAGAGACCCAGTACTTC. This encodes CAISDPLAGEQETQYF.

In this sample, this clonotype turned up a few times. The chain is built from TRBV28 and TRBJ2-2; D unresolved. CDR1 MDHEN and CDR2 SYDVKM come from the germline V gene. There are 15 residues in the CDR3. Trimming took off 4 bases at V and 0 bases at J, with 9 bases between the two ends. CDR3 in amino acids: CASSSGQANTGELFF. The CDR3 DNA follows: TGTGCCAGCAGTTCGGGTCAGGCGAACACCGGGGAGCTGTTTTTT.

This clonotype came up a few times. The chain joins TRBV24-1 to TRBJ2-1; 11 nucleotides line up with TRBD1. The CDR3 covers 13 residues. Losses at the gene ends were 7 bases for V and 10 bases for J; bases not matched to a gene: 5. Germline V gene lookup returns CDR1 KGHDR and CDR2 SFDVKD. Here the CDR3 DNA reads TGTGCCACCAGAGGACAGGGGGCAGGGGAGCAGTTCTTC. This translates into CATRGQGAGEQFF.

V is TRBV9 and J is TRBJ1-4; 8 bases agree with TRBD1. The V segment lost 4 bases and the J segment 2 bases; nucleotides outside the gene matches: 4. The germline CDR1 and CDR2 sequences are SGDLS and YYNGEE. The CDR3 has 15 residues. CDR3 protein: CASSTRTGTNEKLFF. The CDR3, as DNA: TGTGCCAGCAGCACCCGGACAGGGACTAATGAAAAACTGTTTTTT.

The CDR3 spells CASSDGDLEGYTF. DNA for the CDR3: TGTGCCAGCAGTGACGGGGACCTCGAAGGCTACACCTTC. The V call is TRBV6-4, the J call TRBJ1-2; D possibly corresponds to TRBD1 (5 bases). V was trimmed by 2 bases and J by 8 bases, leaving 12 bases between them. The CDR3 has 13 residues. The germline V gene encodes CDR1 MRHNA and CDR2 SNTAGT.

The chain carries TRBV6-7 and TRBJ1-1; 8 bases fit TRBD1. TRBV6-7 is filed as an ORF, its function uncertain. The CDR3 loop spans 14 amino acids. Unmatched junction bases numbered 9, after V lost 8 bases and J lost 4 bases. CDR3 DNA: TGTGCCAGCCCGGACAGGGAGGGAGGCACTGAAGCTTTCTTT. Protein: CASPDREGGTEAFF.

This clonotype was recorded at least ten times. Here the CDR3 DNA reads TGTGCCAGCTCGGGACTAGCGGGGTACAATGAGCAGTTCTTC. It encodes CASSGLAGYNEQFF. This rearrangement joins TRBV25-1 to TRBJ2-1; 13 bases fit TRBD2. The J segment lost 4 bases and the V segment lost 8 bases, leaving 2 bases of the junction unmatched. The length of the CDR3 is 14 residues. Germline CDR1 reads MGHDK; CDR2 reads SYGVNS.

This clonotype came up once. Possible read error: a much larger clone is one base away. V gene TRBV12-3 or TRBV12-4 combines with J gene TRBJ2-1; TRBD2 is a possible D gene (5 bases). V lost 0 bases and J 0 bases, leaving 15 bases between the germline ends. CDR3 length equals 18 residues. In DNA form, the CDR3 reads TGTGCCAGCAGTTTAGCGCAAGGGAGATGGGGCTCCTACAATGAGCAGTTCTTC. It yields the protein CASSLAQGRWGSYNEQFF.

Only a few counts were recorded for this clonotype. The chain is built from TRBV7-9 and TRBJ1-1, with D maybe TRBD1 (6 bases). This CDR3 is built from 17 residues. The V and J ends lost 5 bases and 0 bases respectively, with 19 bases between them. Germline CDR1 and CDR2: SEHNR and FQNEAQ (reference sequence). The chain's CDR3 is CASSQWDTTKMNTEAFF. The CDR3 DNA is TGTGCCAGCAGCCAGTGGGACACAACCAAAATGAACACTGAAGCTTTCTTT.

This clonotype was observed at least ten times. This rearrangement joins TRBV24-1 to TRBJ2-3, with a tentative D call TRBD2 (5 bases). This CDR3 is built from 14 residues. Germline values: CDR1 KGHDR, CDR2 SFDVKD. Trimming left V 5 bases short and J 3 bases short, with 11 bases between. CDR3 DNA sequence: TGTGCCACCAGTGGAACTCAGCGGACAGATACGCAGTATTTT. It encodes CATSGTQRTDTQYF.

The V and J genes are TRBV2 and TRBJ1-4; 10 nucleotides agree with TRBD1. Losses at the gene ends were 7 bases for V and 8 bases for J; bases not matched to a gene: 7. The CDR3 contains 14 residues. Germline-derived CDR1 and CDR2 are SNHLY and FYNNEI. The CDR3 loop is CASNRQGAEEKLFF. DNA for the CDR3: TGTGCCAGCAACAGACAGGGGGCAGAGGAAAAACTGTTTTTT.

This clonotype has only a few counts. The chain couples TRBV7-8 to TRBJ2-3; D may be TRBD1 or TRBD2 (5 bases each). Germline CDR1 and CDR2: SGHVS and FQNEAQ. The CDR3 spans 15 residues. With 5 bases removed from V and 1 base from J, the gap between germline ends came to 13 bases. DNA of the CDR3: TGTGCCAGCAGCACCCGGGACGGGCGCACAGATACGCAGTATTTT. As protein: CASSTRDGRTDTQYF.

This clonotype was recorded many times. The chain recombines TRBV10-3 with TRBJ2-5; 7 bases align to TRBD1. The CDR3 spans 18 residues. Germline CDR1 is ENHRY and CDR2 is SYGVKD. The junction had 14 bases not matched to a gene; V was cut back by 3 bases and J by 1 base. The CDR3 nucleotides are TGTGCCATCAGTGATCTCTGGAAGGGGGCGCTGGCCCAAGAGACCCAGTACTTC. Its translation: CAISDLWKGALAQETQYF.

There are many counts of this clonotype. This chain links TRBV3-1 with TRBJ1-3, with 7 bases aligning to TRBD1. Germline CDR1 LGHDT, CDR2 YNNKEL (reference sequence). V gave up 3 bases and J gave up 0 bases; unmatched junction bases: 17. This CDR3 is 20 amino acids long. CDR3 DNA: TGTGCCAGCAGCCAGAGCGGGACAGCATATCGGGGACGCTCTGGAAACACCATATATTTT. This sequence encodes CASSQSGTAYRGRSGNTIYF.

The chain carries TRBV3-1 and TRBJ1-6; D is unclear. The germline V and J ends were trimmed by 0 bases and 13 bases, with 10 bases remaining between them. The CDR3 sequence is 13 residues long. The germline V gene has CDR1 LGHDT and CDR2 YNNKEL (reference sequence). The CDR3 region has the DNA TGTGCCAGCAGCCAAGATGTCGTGGGCCCCCTCCACTTT. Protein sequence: CASSQDVVGPLHF.

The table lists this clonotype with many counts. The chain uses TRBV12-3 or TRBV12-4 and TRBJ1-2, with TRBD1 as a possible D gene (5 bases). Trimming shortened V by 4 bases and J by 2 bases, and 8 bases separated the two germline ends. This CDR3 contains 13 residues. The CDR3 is CASSSDRNYGYTF. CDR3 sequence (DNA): TGTGCCAGCAGTTCCGACAGAAACTATGGCTACACCTTC.

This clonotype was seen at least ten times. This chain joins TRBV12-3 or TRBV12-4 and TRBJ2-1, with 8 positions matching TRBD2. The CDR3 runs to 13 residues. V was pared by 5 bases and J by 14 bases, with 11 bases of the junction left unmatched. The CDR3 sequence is CASSSRGLAGEFF. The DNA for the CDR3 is TGTGCCAGCAGTAGCCGAGGACTAGCTGGTGAGTTCTTC.

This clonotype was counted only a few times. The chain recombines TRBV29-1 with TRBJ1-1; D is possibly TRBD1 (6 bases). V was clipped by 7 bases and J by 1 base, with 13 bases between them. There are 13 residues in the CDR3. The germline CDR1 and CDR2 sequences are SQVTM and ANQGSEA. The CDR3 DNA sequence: TGCAGCGCCCCGGACAGTAAGAACACTGAAGCTTTCTTT. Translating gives CSAPDSKNTEAFF.

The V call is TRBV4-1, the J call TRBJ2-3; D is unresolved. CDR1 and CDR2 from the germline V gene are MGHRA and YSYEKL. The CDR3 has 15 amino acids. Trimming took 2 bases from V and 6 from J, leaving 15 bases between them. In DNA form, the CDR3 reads TGCGCCAGCAGCCAACTAAGGACGATGGGGGATACGCAGTATTTT. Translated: CASSQLRTMGDTQYF.

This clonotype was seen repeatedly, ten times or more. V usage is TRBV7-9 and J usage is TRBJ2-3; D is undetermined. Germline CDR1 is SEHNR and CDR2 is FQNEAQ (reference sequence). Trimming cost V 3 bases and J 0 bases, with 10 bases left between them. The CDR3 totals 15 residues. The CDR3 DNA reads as TGTGCCAGCAGCTTTAGTGAGAAAAGCACAGATACGCAGTATTTT. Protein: CASSFSEKSTDTQYF.

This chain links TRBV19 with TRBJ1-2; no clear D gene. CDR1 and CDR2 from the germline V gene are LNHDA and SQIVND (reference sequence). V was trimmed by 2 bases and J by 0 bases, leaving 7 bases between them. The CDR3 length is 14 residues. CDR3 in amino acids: CASSIQSANYGYTF. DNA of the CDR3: TGTGCCAGTAGTATACAGTCCGCTAACTATGGCTACACCTTC.

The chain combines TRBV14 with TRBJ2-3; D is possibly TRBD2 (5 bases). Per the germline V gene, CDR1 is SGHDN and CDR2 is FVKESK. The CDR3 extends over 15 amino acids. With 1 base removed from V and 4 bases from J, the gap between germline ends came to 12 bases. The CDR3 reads CASSQAGTRSDTQYF. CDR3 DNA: TGTGCCAGCAGCCAAGCGGGAACTAGGTCAGATACGCAGTATTTT.

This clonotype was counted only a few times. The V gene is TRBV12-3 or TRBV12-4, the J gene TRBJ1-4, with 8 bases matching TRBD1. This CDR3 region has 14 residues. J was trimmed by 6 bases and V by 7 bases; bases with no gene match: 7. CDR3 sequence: CASTRGLSYEKLFF. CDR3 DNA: TGTGCCAGCACCAGGGGGCTATCGTATGAAAAACTGTTTTTT.

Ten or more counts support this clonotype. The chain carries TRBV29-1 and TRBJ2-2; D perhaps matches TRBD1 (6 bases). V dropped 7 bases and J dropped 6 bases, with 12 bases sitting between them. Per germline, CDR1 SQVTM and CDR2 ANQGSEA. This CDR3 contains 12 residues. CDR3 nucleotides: TGCAGCGCCTTCGGGACATCCGGGGAGCTGTTTTTT. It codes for CSAFGTSGELFF.